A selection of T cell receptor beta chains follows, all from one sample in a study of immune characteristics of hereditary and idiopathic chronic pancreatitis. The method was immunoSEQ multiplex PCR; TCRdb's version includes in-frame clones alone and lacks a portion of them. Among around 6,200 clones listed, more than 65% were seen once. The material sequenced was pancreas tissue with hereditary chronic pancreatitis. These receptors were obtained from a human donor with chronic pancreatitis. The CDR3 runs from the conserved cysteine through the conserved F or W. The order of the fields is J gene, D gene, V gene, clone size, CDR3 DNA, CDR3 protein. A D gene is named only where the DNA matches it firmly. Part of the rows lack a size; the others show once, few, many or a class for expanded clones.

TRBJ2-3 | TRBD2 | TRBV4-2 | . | TGTGCCAGCAGCCAACAAACCGGGACTAGCGCATATACGCAGTATTTT | CASSQQTGTSAYTQYF
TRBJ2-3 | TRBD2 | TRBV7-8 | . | TGTGCCAGCAGCCGAGGACTAGCGGGAAGTGTAGATACGCAGTATTTT | CASSRGLAGSVDTQYF
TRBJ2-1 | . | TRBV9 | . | TGTGCCAGCAGCGTAGAGGCGGGCAATGAGCAGTTCTTC | CASSVEAGNEQFF
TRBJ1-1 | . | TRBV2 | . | TGTGCCAGCAGTGAACAGCCGAACACTGAAGCTTTCTTT | CASSEQPNTEAFF
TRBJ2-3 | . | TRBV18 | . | TGTGCCAGCTCACCACGAATCGTCAAACCCGCAGATACGCAGTATTTT | CASSPRIVKPADTQYF
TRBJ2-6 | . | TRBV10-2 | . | TGCGCCAGCAGTGAAGCATTGGCTGGGGCCAACGTCCTGACTTTC | CASSEALAGANVLTF
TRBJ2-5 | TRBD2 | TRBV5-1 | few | TGCGCCAGCAGCCGAACCTCGACTAGCGGGGTAACGAAGGAGACCCAGTACTTC | CASSRTSTSGVTKETQYF
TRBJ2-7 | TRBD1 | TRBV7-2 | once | TGTGCCACTGCGGGACAGGGGATTCACGAGCAGTACTTC | CATAGQGIHEQYF
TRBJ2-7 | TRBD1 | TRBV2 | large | TGTGCCAGCAGTCCCCCGGACAGGGGCTCCTACGAGCAGTACTTC | CASSPPDRGSYEQYF
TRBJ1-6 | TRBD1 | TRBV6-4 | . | TGTGCCACCCGGGAGGACAGGGAGGATTCACCCCTCCACTTT | CATREDREDSPLHF
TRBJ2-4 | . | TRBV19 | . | TGTGCCAGTAGTATTCGGGGGATAAACATTCAGTACTTC | CASSIRGINIQYF
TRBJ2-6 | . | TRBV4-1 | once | TGCGCCAGCAGCCAAGATGGCGGTGCTGGGGCCAACGTCCTGACTTTC | CASSQDGGAGANVLTF
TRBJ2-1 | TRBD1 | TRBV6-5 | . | TGTGCCAGCAGCCAACAGACAGGGTTGACTGAGCAGTTCTTC | CASSQQTGLTEQFF
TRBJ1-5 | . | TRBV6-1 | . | TGTGCCAGCAGTGAAGAAGGTGGGGGTCCCCAGCCCCAGCATTTT | CASSEEGGGPQPQHF
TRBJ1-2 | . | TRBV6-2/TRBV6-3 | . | TGTGCCAGCAGTCTCAGGGATTCGCATGGCTACACCTTC | CASSLRDSHGYTF
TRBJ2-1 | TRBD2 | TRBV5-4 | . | TGTGCCAGCAGCCTGGAAGCGGGGCTCGCCAGATCGTTCTTC | CASSLEAGLARSFF
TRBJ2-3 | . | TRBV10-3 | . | TGTGCCATCAGTTCGGGTAGTAGCGGAATCACAGATACGCAGTATTTT | CAISSGSSGITDTQYF
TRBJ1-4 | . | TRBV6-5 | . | TGTGCCAGCAGTTACGCTCGGAAGGAAAAACTGTTTTTT | CASSYARKEKLFF
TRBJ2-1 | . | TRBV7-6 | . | TGTGCCAGCAGCTTAAATATGGCCAGCTACAATGAGCAGTTCTTC | CASSLNMASYNEQFF
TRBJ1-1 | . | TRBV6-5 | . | TGTGCCAGCAGTTTGCAGTTGAACACTGAAGCTTTCTTT | CASSLQLNTEAFF
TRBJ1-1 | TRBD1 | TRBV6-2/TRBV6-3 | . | TGTGCCAGCAGTTATCTAGGGGGCGCCCCGGTGAACACTGAAGCTTTCTTT | CASSYLGGAPVNTEAFF
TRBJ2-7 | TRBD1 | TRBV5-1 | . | TGCGCCAGCAGCCAAGGGACAGGGGCCCTCACCGAGCAGTACTTC | CASSQGTGALTEQYF
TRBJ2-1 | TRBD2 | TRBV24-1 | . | TGTGCCACCAGTGATACCATGACTAGCGGGTCCGTCAATGAGCAGTTCTTC | CATSDTMTSGSVNEQFF
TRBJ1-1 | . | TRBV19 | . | TGTGCCAGTAGTATACGTGGCCACCAGAACACTGAAGCTTTCTTT | CASSIRGHQNTEAFF
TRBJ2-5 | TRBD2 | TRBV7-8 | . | TGTGCCAGCAGCATATTAACGGGGGGGCAAGAGACCCAGTACTTC | CASSILTGGQETQYF
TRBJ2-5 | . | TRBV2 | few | TGTGCCAGACGACCCAGGGAAGAGACCCAGTACTTC | CARRPREETQYF
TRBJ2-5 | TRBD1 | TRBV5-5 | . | TGTGCCAGCAGCTTGGAGGGCGTCAGGGGGCTAGAGACCCAGTACTTC | CASSLEGVRGLETQYF
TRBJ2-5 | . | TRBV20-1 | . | TGCAGTGCTAGTGTAGACGGGGAAGAAGAGACCCAGTACTTC | CSASVDGEEETQYF
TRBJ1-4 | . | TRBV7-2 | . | TGTGCCAGCAGGCCCGGGCCTACCAATGAAAAACTGTTTTTT | CASRPGPTNEKLFF
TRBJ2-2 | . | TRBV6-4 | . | TGTGCCAGCAGTGATCGGCAGGAAAGCGGGGAGCTGTTTTTT | CASSDRQESGELFF
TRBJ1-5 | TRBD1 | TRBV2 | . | TGTGCCACCCGAAACCGGGACAGAAATCAGCCCCAGCATTTT | CATRNRDRNQPQHF
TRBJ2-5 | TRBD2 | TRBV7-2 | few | TGTGCCAGCAGCTTATGGGTCGGGACTAGTTGTTACTTC | CASSLWVGTSCYF
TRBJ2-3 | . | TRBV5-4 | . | TGTGCCAGCAGTCGAGACTTCTTAAGCACAGATACGCAGTATTTT | CASSRDFLSTDTQYF
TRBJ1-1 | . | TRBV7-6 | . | TGTGCCAGCAGCTTAGGTCGATCTGAAGCTTTCTTT | CASSLGRSEAFF
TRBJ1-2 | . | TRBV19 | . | TGTGCCAGTAGTATGGCCTACGGGAGCTATGGCTACACCTTC | CASSMAYGSYGYTF
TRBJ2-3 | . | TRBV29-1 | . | TGCAGCGTTGAAATACTGGCGGATACGCAGTATTTT | CSVEILADTQYF
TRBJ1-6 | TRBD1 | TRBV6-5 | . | TGTGCCAGCAGTTACGAGAGGACAGGGGATTCACCCCTCCACTTT | CASSYERTGDSPLHF
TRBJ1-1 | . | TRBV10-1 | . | TGCGCCAGCAGCCCCCCGGGAAACACTGAAGCTTTCTTT | CASSPPGNTEAFF
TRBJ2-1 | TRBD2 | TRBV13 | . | TGTGCCAGCAGCTTAGGGGGACTAGCGGGGAATGAGCAGTTCTTC | CASSLGGLAGNEQFF
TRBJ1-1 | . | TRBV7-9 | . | TGTGCCAGCAGGGAGACCCCGGGAGGTTTCATGAACACTGAAGCTTTCTTT | CASRETPGGFMNTEAFF
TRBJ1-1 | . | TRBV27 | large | TGTGCCAGCAGTTCCGGGCTTGAAGCTTTCTTT | CASSSGLEAFF
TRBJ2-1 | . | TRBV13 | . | TGTGCCAGCAGCTTATCTGGGGCCTACAATGAGCAGTTCTTC | CASSLSGAYNEQFF
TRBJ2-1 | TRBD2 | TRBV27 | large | TGTGCCAGCAGTTCTGGCGGGGGTAAAAATGAGCAGTTCTTC | CASSSGGGKNEQFF
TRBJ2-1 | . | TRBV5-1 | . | TGCGCCAGCAGCTTGGATGGAACGTACAATGAGCAGTTCTTC | CASSLDGTYNEQFF
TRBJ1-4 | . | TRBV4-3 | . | TGCGCCAGCAGCCAAGATTATGGGACGGGGGGAGAAAAACTGTTTTTT | CASSQDYGTGGEKLFF
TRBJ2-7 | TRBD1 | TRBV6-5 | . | TGTGCCAGCAGCCGAGACAGGGGGTCCCACGAGCAGTACTTC | CASSRDRGSHEQYF
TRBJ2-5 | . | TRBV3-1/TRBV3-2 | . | TGTGCCAGCAGCCAAGATCGTGACTACCAAGAGACCCAGTACTTC | CASSQDRDYQETQYF
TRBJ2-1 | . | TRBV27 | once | TGTGCCAGCAGTCGGTTCTTTAGCTCCTACAATGAGCAGTTCTTC | CASSRFFSSYNEQFF
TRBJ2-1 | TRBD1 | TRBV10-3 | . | TGTGCCATCAGTGAGGACAGGGGAGGATGGAATGAGCAGTTCTTC | CAISEDRGGWNEQFF
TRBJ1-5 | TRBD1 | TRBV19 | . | TGTGCCAGTAGTCTCGGACAGGGTCATCAGCCCCAGCATTTT | CASSLGQGHQPQHF
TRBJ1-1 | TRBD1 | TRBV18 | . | TGTGCCAGCTCACTGGGTGGACAGGGGAACACTGAAGCTTTCTTT | CASSLGGQGNTEAFF
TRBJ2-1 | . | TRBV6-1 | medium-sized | TGTGCCAGCAGTGAAGCGCTAGGGGGTTATGAGCAGTTCTTC | CASSEALGGYEQFF